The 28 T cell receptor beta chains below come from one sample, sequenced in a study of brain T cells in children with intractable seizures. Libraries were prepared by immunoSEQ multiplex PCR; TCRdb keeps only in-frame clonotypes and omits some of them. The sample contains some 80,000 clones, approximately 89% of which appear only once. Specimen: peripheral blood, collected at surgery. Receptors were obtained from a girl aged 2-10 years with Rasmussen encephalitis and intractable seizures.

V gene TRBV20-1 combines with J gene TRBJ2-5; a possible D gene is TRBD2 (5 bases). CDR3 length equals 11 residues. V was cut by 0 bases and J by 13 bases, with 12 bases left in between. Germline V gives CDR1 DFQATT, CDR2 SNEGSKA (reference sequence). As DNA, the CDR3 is TGCAGTGCTAGAGATCCTAGCATTCTGTACTTC. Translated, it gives CSARDPSILYF.

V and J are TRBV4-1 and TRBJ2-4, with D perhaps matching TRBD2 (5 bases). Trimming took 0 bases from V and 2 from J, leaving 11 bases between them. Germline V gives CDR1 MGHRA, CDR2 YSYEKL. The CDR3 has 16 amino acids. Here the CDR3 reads CASSQDEGLTKNIQYF. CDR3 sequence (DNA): TGCGCCAGCAGCCAAGACGAGGGCTTAACCAAAAACATTCAGTACTTC.

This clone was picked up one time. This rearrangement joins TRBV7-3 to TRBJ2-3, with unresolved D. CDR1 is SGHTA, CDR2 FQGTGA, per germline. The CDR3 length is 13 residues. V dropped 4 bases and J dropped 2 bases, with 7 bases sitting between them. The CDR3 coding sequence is TGTGCCAGCAGCTCTGACACCACAGATACGCAGTATTTT. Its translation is CASSSDTTDTQYF. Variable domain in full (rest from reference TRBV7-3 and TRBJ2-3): GAGVSQTPSNKVTEKGKYVELRCDPISGHTALYWYRQSLGQGPEFLIYFQGTGAADDSGLPNDRFFAVRPEGSVSTLKIQRTERGDSAVYLCASSSDTTDTQYFGPGTRLTVL.

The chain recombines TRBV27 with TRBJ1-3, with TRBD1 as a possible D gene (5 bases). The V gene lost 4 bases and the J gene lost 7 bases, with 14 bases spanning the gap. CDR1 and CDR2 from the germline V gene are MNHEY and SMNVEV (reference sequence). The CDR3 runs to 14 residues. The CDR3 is CASSSVGRFNTIYF. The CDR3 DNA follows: TGTGCCAGCAGTTCCGTGGGACGGTTTAACACCATATATTTT.

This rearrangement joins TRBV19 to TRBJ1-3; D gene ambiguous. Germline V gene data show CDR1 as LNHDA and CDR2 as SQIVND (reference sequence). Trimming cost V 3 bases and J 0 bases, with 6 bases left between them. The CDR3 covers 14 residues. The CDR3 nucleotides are TGTGCCAGTAGTATCGGGATCTCTGGAAACACCATATATTTT. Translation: CASSIGISGNTIYF.

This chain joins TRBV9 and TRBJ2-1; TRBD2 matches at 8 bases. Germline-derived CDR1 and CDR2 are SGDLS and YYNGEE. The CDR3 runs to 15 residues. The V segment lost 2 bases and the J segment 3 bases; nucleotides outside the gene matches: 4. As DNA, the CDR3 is TGTGCCAGCAGCGTCAACGGGAGGGGCTACAATGAGCAGTTCTTC. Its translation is CASSVNGRGYNEQFF.

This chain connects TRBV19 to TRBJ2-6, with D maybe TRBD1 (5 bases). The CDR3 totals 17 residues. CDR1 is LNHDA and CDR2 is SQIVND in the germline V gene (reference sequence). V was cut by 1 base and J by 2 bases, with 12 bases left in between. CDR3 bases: TGTGCCAGTAGTATAGGCCAGGGTAGAACTGGGGCCAACGTCCTGACTTTC. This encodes CASSIGQGRTGANVLTF.

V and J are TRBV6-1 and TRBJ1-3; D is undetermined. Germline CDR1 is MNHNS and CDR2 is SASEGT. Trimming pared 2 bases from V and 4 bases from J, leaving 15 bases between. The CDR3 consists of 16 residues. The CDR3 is CASSERLSGSGNTIYF. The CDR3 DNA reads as TGTGCCAGCAGTGAAAGGTTGTCGGGTTCCGGAAACACCATATATTTT.

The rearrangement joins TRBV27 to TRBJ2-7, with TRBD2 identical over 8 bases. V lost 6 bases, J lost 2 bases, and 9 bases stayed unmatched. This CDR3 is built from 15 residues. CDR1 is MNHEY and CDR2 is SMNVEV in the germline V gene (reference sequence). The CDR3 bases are TGTGCCAGCAGCAGTCCTAGCGGGTATACCTACGAGCAGTACTTC. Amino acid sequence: CASSSPSGYTYEQYF.

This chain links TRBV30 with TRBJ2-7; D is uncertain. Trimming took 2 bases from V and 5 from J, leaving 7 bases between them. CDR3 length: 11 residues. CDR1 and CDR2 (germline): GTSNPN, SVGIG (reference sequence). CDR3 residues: CAWSHRHEQYF. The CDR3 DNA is TGTGCCTGGAGTCATAGGCACGAGCAGTACTTC.

CDR3 protein: CASSEELAVSTDTQYF. The CDR3 DNA follows: TGTGCCAGCAGTGAAGAACTAGCTGTTAGCACAGATACGCAGTATTTT. The J gene is TRBJ2-3, the V gene TRBV2; a weak D match, TRBD2 (6 bases). Trimming cost V 1 base and J 0 bases, with 11 bases left between them. The CDR3 runs to 16 residues. Germline V gene data show CDR1 as SNHLY and CDR2 as FYNNEI.

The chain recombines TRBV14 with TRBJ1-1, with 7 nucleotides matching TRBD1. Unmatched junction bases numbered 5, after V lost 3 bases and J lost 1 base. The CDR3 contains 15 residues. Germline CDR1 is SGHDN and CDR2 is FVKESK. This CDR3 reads CASSHLDRPNTEAFF. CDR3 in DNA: TGTGCCAGCAGCCACTTGGACAGGCCGAACACTGAAGCTTTCTTT.

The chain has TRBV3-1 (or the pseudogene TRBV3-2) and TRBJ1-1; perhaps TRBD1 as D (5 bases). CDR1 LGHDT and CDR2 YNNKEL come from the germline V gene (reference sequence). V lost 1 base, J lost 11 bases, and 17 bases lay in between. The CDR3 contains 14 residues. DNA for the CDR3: TGTGCCAGCAGCCAAGTAAATAAAGGGGTCATGGCTTTCTTT. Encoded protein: CASSQVNKGVMAFF.

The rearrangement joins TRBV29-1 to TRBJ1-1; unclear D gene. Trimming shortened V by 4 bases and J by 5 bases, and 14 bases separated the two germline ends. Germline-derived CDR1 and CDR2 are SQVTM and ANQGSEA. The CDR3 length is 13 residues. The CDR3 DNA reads TGCAGCGTTGGGGTGGGTGGCGGAACTGAAGCTTTCTTT. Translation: CSVGVGGGTEAFF.

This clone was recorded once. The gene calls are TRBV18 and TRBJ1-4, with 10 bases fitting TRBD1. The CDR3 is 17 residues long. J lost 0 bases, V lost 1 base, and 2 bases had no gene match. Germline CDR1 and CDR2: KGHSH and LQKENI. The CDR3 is CASSPRDRGATNEKLFF. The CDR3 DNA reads TGTGCCAGCTCACCACGGGACAGGGGAGCAACTAATGAAAAACTGTTTTTT. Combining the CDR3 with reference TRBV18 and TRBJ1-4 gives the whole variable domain NAGVMQNPRHLVRRRGQEARLRCSPMKGHSHVYWYRQLPEEGLKFMVYLQKENIIDESGMPKERFSAEFPKEGPSILRIQQVVRGDSAAYFCASSPRDRGATNEKLFFGSGTQLSVL.

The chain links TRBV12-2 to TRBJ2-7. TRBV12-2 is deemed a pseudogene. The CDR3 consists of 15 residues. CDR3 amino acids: CASRLAHGIPYEQYF. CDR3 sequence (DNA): TGTGCAAGTCGCTTAGCGCATGGGATTCCCTACGAGCAGTACTTC.

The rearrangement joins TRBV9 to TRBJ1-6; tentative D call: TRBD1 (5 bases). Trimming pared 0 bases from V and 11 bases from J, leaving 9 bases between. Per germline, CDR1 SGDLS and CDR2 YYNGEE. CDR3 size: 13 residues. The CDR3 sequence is CASSVVGAPPLHF. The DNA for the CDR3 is TGTGCCAGCAGCGTAGTAGGGGCACCACCCCTCCACTTT. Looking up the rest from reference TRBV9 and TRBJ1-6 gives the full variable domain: DSGVTQTPKHLITATGQRVTLRCSPRSGDLSVYWYQQSLDQGLQFLIQYYNGEERAKGNILERFSAQQFPDLHSELNLSSLELGDSALYFCASSVVGAPPLHFGNGTRLTVT.

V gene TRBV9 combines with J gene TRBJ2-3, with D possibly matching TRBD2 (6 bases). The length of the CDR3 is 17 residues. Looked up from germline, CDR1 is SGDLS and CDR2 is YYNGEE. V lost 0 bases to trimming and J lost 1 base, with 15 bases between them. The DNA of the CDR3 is TGTGCCAGCAGCGTAGTAGGGACCGGGACTCGCACAGATACGCAGTATTTT. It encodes CASSVVGTGTRTDTQYF.

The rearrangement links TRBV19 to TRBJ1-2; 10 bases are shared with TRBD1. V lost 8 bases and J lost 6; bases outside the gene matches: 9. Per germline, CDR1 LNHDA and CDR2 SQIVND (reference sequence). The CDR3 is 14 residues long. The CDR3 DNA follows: TGTGCCAGTCGAGCCCCCGGGACAGGGGATGGCTACACCTTC. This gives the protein CASRAPGTGDGYTF.

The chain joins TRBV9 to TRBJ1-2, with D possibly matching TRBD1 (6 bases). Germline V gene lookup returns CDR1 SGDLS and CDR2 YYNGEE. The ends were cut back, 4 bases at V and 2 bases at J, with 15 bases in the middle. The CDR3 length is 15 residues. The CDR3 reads CASSTRGGLNYGYTF. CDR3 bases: TGTGCCAGCAGCACCAGGGGAGGCCTCAACTATGGCTACACCTTC. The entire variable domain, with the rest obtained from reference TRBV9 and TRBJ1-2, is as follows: DSGVTQTPKHLITATGQRVTLRCSPRSGDLSVYWYQQSLDQGLQFLIQYYNGEERAKGNILERFSAQQFPDLHSELNLSSLELGDSALYFCASSTRGGLNYGYTFGSGTRLTVV.

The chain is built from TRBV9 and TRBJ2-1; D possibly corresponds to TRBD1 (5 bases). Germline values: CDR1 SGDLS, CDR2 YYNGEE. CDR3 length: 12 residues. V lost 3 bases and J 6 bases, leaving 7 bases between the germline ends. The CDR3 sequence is CASSATANEQFF. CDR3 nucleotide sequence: TGTGCCAGCAGCGCGACAGCCAATGAGCAGTTCTTC.

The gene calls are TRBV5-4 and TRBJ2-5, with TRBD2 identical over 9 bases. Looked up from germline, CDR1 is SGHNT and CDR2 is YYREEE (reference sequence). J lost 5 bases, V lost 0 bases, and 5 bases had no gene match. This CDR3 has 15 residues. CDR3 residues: CASSLGGTSKETQYF. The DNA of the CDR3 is TGTGCCAGCAGCTTGGGTGGGACTAGCAAGGAGACCCAGTACTTC. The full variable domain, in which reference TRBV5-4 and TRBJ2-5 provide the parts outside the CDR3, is ETGVTQSPTHLIKTRGQQVTLRCSSQSGHNTVSWYQQALGQGPQFIFQYYREEENGRGNFPPRFSGLQFPNYSSELNVNALELDDSALYLCASSLGGTSKETQYFGPGTRLLVL.

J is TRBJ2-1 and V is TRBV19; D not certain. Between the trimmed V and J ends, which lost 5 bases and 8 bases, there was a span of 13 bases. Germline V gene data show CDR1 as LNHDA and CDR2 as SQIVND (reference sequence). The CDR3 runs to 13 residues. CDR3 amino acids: CASSSSLIHEQFF. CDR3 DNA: TGTGCCAGTAGTTCCTCCCTAATACATGAGCAGTTCTTC.

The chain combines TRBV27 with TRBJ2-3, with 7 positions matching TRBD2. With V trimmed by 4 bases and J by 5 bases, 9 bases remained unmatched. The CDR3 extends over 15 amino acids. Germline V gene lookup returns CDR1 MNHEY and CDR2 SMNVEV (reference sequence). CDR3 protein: CASSWRRDYLDTQYF. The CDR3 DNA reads TGTGCCAGCAGTTGGAGACGGGACTACCTAGATACGCAGTATTTT.

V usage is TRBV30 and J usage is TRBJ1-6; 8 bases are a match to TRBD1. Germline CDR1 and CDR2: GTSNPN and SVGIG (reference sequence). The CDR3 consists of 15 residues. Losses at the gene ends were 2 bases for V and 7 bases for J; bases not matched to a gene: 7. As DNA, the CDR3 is TGTGCCTGGAGTCGTGACAGGGGTTGGAATTCACCCCTCCACTTT. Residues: CAWSRDRGWNSPLHF.

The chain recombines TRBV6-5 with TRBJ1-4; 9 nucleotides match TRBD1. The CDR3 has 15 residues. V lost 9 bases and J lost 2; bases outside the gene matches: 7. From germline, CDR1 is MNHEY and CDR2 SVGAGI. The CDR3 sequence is CASKQGAQTNEKLFF. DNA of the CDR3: TGTGCCAGTAAACAGGGGGCGCAGACTAATGAAAAACTGTTTTTT.

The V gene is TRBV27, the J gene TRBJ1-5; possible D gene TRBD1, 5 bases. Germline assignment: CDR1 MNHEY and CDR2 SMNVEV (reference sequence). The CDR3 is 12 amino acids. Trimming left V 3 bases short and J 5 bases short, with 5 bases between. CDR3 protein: CASSFRDQPQHF. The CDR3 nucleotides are TGTGCCAGCAGTTTCAGGGATCAGCCCCAGCATTTT.

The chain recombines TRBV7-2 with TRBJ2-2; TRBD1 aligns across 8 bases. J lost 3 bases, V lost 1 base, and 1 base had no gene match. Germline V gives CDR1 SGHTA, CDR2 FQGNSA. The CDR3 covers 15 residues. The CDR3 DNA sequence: TGTGCCAGCAGCTTAGGCAGGGGGCACACCGGGGAGCTGTTTTTT. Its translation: CASSLGRGHTGELFF.